This is a list of T cell receptor beta chains from one sample in a study of T cells after yellow fever vaccination. TCRdb passed the 5' RACE reads through MiXCR, listing each CDR3 protein once. The table lists about 340,000 distinct CDR3 sequences, about 4% of them singletons. The sample consisted of PBMCs, taken 5 days after the yellow fever booster vaccination. These receptors all come from a young man who received the YFV17D yellow fever vaccine. Each CDR3 is given with its conserved first and last residue.

cdr3_aa v_call
CSVRDSVLSNQPQHF TRBV29-1
CASSLRLAGVVDTQYF TRBV7-2
CASSLSRVQETQYF TRBV7-2
CASRLGSGQPQHF TRBV19
CSATGQGTDTQYF TRBV20-1
CASSQDIGSGVSDTQYF TRBV4-3
CSAGQASGNTIYF TRBV20-1
CASSLRTVAGGSSYNEQFF TRBV11-2
CASSPGTTVSGNTIYF TRBV5-1
CASSQGTGSQVGWELFF TRBV4-1
CASSPPAFNNEQFF TRBV5-1
CASSQEPGQGVIGTDTQYF TRBV4-1
CSGGQGSGANVLTF TRBV20-1
CAISEGGRGPDTQYF TRBV10-3
CASRPDLESTDTQYF TRBV5-4
CASSLAKEETQYF TRBV11-2
CASSLGWQPLNTEAFF TRBV5-1
CATSRGGGTYTEAFF TRBV15
CASEEGIAGGYETQYF TRBV6-6
CASSQDSSGGPLTQYF TRBV4-2
CAWSVYENSPLHF TRBV30
CASSPLKGYQETQYF TRBV14
CASSYSRPSGNTIYF TRBV6-5
CASSHGLTEAFF TRBV4-2
CASRGPGSGNYYEQYF TRBV27
CASSLLDSSYEQYF TRBV5-1
CASSYNRETQYF TRBV5-1
CASSYQGASGNTIYF TRBV6-6
CASSLSAGGIHGYTF TRBV7-9
CASSPLETSGAETQYF TRBV7-9
CASSLSTGGVGTQYF TRBV5-1
CASSPPGVRNTEAFF TRBV18
CASSQHDTYGYTF TRBV6-2/TRBV6-3
CASSSPVTIEKLFF TRBV7-2
CASSQEYSVTQYF TRBV4-3
CASSPDSSYEQYF TRBV18
CASTPQGVTEAFF TRBV7-9
CASSQASGTGGAEEKLFF TRBV4-1
CASSLAWRAQYF TRBV12-3/TRBV12-4
CASSHTPGNYGYTF TRBV3-1
CASSQTIGTPGLNTEAFF TRBV4-2
CASIRGPARETQYF TRBV7-9
CASSPPGTGGVDEQFF TRBV7-2
CASSSLGVGVAYNEQFF TRBV7-2
CASSSGRGTQETQYF TRBV5-1
CASSVGGGGAIYNEQFF TRBV28
CASSHPPAGTGAAFF TRBV4-1
CASSLPIGGQKETQYF TRBV11-2
CASSRSGGGQGFTMNTEAFF TRBV7-9
CASSPSQGAAETQYF TRBV4-1
CASREWGSGNTIYF TRBV2
CASSLSLHNTEAFF TRBV7-2
CASSFGLLGAKNIQYF TRBV11-2
CASSSTSGGHKWETQYF TRBV5-6
CASSQDASIYNEQFF TRBV3-1